This T cell receptor beta chain was sequenced during a study of cytomegalovirus exposure and HLA in healthy donors. Notes on this clone: Its antigen remains unknown.

CDR1 is GTSNPN, CDR2 SVGIG, per germline (reference sequence). With 4 bases clipped from V and 4 bases from J, the junction kept 7 bases outside the gene matches. CDR3 length: 14 residues. PCR was performed using 60 Vbeta and 13 Jbeta primers. TCRdb's table, derived via immunoSEQ multiplex PCR, lists solely in-frame clones and lacks some. Seen here are 200,000 to 250,000 clones, around 76% observed once, and the top ten hold 5.4%. Whole-study findings and limits: Most TCR sequences were uncommon, yet certain public TCRs appeared in many donors. Serostatus for CMV was the only available immune exposure information. HLA alleles were associated with 18,000 or so TCR beta sequences in a later analysis at 0.05 false discovery rate.

The rearrangement links TRBV30 to TRBJ2-1; 7 bases are a match to TRBD1. This receptor was obtained from a woman aged 40 to 50 in good health and CMV-seropositive. The source material was PBMCs. The CDR3 loop reads CAWNRDRAYNEQFF. The DNA of the CDR3 is TGTGCCTGGAATAGGGACAGAGCATACAATGAGCAGTTCTTC.